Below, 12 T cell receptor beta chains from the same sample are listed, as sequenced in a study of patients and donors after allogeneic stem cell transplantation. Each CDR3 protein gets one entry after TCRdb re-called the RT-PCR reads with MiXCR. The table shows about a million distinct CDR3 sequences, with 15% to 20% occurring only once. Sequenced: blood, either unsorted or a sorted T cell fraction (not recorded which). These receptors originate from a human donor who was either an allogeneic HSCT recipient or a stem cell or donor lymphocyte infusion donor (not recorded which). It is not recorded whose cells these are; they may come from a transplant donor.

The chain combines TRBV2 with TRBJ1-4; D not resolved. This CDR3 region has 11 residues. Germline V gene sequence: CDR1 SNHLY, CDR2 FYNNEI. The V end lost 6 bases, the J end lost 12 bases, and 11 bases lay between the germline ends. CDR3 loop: CASSPSWELFF. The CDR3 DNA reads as TGTGCCAGCAGCCCGTCCTGGGAACTGTTTTTT.

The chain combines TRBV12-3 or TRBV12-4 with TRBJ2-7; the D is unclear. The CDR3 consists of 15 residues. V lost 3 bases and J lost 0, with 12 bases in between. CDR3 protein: CASSFFERSSYEQYF. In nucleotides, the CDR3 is TGTGCCAGCAGTTTCTTTGAGAGGAGCTCCTACGAGCAGTACTTC.

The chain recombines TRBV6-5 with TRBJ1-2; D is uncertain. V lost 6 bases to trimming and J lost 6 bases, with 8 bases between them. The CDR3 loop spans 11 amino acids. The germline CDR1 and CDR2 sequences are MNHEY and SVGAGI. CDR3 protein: CASRAGNGYTF. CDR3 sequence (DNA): TGTGCCAGCAGAGCCGGGAATGGCTACACCTTC.

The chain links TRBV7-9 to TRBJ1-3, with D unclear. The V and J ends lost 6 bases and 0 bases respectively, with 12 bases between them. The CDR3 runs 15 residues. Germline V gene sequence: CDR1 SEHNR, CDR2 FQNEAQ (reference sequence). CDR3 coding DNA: TGTGCCAGCAGAACCACTACGGACTCTGGAAACACCATATATTTT. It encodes CASRTTTDSGNTIYF.

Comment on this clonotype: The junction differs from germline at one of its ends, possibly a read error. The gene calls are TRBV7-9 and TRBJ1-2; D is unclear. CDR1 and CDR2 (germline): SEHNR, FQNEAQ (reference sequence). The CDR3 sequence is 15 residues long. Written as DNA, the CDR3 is TGTGCCGGCAGCTTAGTCCCCGCAGATCACTATGGCTACACCTTC. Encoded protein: CAGSLVPADHYGYTF. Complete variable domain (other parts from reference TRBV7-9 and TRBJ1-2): DTGVSQNPRHKITKRGQNVTFRCDPISEHNRLYWYRQTLGQGPEFLTYFQNEAQLEKSRLLSDRFSAERPKGSFSTLEIQRTEQGDSAMYLCAGSLVPADHYGYTFGSGTRLTVV.

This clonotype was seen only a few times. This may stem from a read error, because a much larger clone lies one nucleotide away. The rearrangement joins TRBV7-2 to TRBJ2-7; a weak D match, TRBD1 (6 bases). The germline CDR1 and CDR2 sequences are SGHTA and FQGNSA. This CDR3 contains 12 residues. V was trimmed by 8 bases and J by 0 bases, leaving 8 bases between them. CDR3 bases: TGTGCCAGCCAACAGGGCTCCTACGAGCAGTACTTC. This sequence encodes CASQQGSYEQYF.

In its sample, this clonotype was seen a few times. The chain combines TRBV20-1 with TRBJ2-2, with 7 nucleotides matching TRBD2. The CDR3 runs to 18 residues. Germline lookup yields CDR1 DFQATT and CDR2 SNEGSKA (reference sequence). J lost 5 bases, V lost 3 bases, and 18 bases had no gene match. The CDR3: CSARAPRGGRSGTGELFF. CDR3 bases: TGCAGTGCTAGGGCCCCGAGGGGCGGGAGATCGGGGACCGGGGAGCTGTTTTTT.

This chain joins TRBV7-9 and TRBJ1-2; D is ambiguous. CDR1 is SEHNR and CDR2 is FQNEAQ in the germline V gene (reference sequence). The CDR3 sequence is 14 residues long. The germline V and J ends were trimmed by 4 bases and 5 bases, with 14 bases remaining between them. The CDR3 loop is CASSSLDGGYGYTF. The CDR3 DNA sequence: TGTGCCAGCAGCTCATTGGACGGAGGGTATGGCTACACCTTC.

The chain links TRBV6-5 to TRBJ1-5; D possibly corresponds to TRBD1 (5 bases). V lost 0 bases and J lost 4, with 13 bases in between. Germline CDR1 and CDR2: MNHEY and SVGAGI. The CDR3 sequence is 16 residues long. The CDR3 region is CASSYSSRVGNQPQHF. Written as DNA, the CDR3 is TGTGCCAGCAGTTACTCGAGCAGGGTGGGAAATCAGCCCCAGCATTTT.

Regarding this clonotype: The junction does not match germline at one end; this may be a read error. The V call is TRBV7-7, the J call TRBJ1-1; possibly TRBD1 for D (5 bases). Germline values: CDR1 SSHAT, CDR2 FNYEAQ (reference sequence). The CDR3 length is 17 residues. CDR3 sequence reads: CASSFGPYRGTDTEAFF. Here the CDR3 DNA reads TGTGCTAGCAGCTTTGGGCCTTATCGGGGGACGGACACTGAAGCTTTCTTT.

This chain's CDR3 is CASSPLGLAGLNTGELFF. CDR3 DNA sequence: TGTGCCAGCAGCCCTCTTGGACTAGCGGGGCTTAACACCGGGGAGCTGTTTTTT. This chain links TRBV4-2 with TRBJ2-2; 12 bases are shared with TRBD2. The CDR3 is 18 residues long. CDR1 is LGHNA, CDR2 YNFKEQ, per germline. The V gene end was trimmed by 4 bases and the J gene end by 2 bases; junction bases not matched to a gene: 8.

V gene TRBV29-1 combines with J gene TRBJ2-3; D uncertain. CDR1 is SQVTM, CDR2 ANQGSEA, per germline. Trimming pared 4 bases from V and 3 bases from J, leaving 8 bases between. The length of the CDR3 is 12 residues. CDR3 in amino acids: CSVGPATDTQYF. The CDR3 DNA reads TGCAGCGTTGGTCCTGCAACAGATACGCAGTATTTT.